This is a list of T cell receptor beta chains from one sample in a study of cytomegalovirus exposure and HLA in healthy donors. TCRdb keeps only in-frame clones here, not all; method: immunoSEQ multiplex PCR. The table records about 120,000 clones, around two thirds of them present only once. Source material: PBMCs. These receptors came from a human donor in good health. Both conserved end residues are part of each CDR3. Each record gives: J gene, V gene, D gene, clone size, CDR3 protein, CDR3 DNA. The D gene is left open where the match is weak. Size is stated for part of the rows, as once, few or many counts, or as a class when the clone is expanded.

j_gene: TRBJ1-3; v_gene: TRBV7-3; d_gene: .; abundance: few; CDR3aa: CASSSLPGNTIYF; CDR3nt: TGTGCCAGCAGCTCCCTTCCCGGAAACACCATATATTTT
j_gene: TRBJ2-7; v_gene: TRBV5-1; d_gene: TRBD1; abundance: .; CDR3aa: CASSPRTGQDYEQYF; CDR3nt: TGCGCCAGCAGCCCCCGGACAGGGCAAGACTACGAGCAGTACTTC
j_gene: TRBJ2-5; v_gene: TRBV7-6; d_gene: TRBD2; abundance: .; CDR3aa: CASSPSTGGPGETQYF; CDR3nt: TGTGCCAGCAGCCCCTCCACGGGAGGGCCAGGAGAGACCCAGTACTTC
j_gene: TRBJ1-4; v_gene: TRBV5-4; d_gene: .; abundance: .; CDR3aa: CASSVGADSHEKLFF; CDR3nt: TGTGCCAGCAGCGTGGGGGCGGACAGTCACGAAAAACTGTTTTTT
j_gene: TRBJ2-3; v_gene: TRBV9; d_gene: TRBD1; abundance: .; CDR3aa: CASSVFGGQGTDTQYF; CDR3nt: TGTGCCAGCAGCGTATTCGGGGGACAGGGCACAGATACGCAGTATTTT
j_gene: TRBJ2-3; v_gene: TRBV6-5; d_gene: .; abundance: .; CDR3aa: CAIPNGTRTDTQYF; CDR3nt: TGTGCCATTCCAAACGGGACTCGCACAGATACGCAGTATTTT
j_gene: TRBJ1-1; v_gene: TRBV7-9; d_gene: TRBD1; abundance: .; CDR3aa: CASSSRQGPPEAFF; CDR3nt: TGTGCCAGCAGCTCTCGACAGGGCCCGCCTGAAGCTTTCTTT
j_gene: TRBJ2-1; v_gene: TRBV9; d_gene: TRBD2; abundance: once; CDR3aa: CASSPSGSPPRGYNEQFF; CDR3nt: TGTGCCAGCAGCCCTAGCGGGAGTCCCCCCAGGGGTTACAATGAGCAGTTCTTC
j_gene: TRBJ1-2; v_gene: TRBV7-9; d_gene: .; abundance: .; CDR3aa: CASSSQGRDGYTF; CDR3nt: TGTGCCAGCAGCTCACAGGGTCGCGATGGCTACACCTTC
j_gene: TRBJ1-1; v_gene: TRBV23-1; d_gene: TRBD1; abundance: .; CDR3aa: CASSRSRPSQGAYAEAFF; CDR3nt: TGCGCCAGCAGTCGGTCTCGACCTTCACAGGGGGCCTACGCTGAAGCTTTCTTT
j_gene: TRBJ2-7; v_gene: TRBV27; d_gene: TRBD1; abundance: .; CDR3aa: CASSPGQGHEQYF; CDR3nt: TGTGCCAGCAGCCCGGGACAGGGACACGAGCAGTACTTC